The source of this T cell receptor (beta chain) is a study of blood T cell repertoires in COVID-19. In the study overall: The United States, Italy and Spain were the sources of the acute and convalescent COVID-19 samples.

Assay: immunoSEQ multiplex PCR; the TCRdb copy retains only in-frame clones and omits some. The sample holds about 37,000 clones, 88% seen once. The sequence was collected from a human donor in a cohort sampled during active COVID-19. Sequenced: peripheral blood.

The CDR3 DNA sequence: TGCGCCAGCAGCTCATTCGGGGTAGGCTCACCCCTCCACTTT. As protein: CASSSFGVGSPLHF. The chain has TRBV5-1 and TRBJ1-6; D ambiguous. V was pared by 3 bases and J by 10 bases, with 14 bases between. Germline V gene lookup returns CDR1 SGHRS and CDR2 YFSETQ. The CDR3 loop spans 14 amino acids.